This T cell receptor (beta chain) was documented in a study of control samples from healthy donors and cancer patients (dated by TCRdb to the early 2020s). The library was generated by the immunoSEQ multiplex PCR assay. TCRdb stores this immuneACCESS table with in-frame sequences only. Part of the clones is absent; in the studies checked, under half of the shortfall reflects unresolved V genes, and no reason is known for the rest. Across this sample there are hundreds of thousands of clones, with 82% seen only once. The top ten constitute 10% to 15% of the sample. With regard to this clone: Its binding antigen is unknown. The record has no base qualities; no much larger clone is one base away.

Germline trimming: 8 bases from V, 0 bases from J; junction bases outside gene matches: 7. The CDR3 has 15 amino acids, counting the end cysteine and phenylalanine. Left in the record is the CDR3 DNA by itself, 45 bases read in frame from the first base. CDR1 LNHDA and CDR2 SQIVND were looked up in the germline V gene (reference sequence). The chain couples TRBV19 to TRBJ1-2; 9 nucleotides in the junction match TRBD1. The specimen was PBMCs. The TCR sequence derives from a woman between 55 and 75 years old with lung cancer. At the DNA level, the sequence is TGTGCCAGTTCAACGGGACAGGGAACTAACTATGGCTACACCTTC. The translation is CASSTGQGTNYGYTF.